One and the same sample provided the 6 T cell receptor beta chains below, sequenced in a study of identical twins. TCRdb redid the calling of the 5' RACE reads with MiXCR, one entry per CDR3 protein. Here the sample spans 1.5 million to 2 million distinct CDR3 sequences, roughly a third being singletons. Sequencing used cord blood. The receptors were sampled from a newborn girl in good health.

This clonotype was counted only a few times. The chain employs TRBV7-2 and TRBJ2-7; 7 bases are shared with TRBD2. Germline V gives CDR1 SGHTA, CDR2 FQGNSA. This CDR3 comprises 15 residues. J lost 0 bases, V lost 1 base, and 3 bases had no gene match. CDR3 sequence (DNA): TGTGCCAGCAGCTTAGAGCTAGCGGCCTCCTACGAGCAGTACTTC. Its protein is CASSLELAASYEQYF.

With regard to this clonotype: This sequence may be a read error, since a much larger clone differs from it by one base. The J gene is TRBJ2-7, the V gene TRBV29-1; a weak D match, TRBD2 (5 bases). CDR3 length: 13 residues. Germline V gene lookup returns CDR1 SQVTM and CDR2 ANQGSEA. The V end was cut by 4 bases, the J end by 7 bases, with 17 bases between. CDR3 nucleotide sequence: TGCAGCGTTGTTCGAGGGTCCTACAATGAGCAGTACTTC. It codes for CSVVRGSYNEQYF.

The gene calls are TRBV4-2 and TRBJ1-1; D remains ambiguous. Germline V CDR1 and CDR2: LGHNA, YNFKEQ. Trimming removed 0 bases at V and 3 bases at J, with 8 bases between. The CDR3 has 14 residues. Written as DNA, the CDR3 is TGTGCCAGCAGCCAAGAGGTCAGCTACACTGAAGCTTTCTTT. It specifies CASSQEVSYTEAFF.

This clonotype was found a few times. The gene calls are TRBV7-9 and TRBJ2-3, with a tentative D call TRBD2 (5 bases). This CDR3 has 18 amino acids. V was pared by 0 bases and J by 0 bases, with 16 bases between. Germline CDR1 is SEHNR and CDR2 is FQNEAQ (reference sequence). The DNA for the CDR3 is TGTGCCAGCAGCTTAGCTCCTAGCCGACGATCTAGCACAGATACGCAGTATTTT. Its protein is CASSLAPSRRSSTDTQYF. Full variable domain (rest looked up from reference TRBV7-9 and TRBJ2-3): DTGVSQNPRHKITKRGQNVTFRCDPISEHNRLYWYRQTLGQGPEFLTYFQNEAQLEKSRLLSDRFSAERPKGSFSTLEIQRTEQGDSAMYLCASSLAPSRRSSTDTQYFGPGTRLTVL.

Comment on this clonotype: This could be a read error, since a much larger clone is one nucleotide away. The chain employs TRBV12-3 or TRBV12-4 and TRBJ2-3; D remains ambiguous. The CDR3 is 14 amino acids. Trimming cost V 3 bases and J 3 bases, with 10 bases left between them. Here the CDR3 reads CASSFGIRTDTQYF. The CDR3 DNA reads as TGTGCCAGCAGTTTTGGGATTAGAACAGATACGCAGTATTTT.

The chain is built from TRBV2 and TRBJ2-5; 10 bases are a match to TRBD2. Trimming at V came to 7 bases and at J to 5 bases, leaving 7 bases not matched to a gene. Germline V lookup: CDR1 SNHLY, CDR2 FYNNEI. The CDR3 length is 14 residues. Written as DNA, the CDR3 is TGTGCCAGCACCGGGACTAGCGTTATCGAGACCCAGTACTTC. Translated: CASTGTSVIETQYF. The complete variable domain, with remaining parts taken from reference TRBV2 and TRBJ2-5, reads EPEVTQTPSHQVTQMGQEVILRCVPISNHLYFYWYRQILGQKVEFLVSFYNNEISEKSEIFDDQFSVERPDGSNFTLKIRSTKLEDSAMYFCASTGTSVIETQYFGPGTRLLVL.